The 27 T cell receptor beta chains below were found in one sample sequenced in a study of tumor and adjacent non-tumor tissue in lung cancer. The library came from three nested PCR rounds adapted from ARM-PCR protocols. TCRdb reanalysed the multiplex PCR reads using MiXCR and keeps one entry per CDR3 protein. The sample contains 110,000 or so distinct CDR3 sequences, more than 60% of which appear only once. No cell sorting was done before RNA was extracted from the tissue. Sequences were obtained from lung tumor tissue. Receptors originate from a woman aged 60-75 years with non-small cell lung cancer.

Concerning this clonotype: A much larger clone differs from this one at a single base, so this may be a read error. CDR3 sequence reads: CGSSDTTNLATYF. CDR3 DNA sequence: TGTGGCAGCAGTGATACGACAAATCTGGCAACGTATTTT. V and J are TRBV12-3 or TRBV12-4 and TRBJ2-3; D uncertain. The CDR3 is made up of 13 amino acids.

In regard to this clonotype: A much larger clone differs by one base, so this may be a read error. The chain employs TRBV10-2 and TRBJ2-2; 13 nucleotides match TRBD2. Germline V lookup: CDR1 WSHSY, CDR2 SAAADI. The CDR3 is made up of 16 amino acids. Trimming took 6 bases from V and 5 from J; bases not matched to a gene: 6. As DNA, the CDR3 is TGCGCCAGCAGCGGCCTGGGACTAGCGGGGACCGGGGAGCTGTTTTTT. The encoded protein is CASSGLGLAGTGELFF.

This clonotype was detected only once. The chain has TRBV11-3 and TRBJ1-3; D ambiguous. The CDR3 is 13 residues long. The germline gives CDR1 SGHNT, CDR2 YENEEA. The chain's CDR3 is CVSSLILPNTIYF. CDR3 coding DNA: TGTGTCAGTAGCTTAATACTGCCCAACACCATATATTTT.

About this clonotype itself: The junction departs from germline at one end; a sequencing error may be responsible. In nucleotides, the CDR3 is TGTACCAGCCGACGGGACAACGGGGATACGCGGTATTTT. This codes for CTSRRDNGDTRYF. The chain has TRBV11-3 and TRBJ2-3; perhaps TRBD1 as D (6 bases). The CDR3 spans 13 residues. CDR1 SGHNT and CDR2 YENEEA come from the germline V gene.

This clonotype has only one observation. A much larger clone differs from this one at a single base, so this may be a read error. The rearrangement joins TRBV29-1 to TRBJ2-1, with 7 bases aligning to TRBD1. This CDR3 comprises 13 residues. CDR1 is SQVTM, CDR2 ANQGSEA, per germline. Written as DNA, the CDR3 is TGCAGCGCCGCCGGGACAGTGGGCAATGAGCTGTTCTTC. Amino acid sequence: CSAAGTVGNELFF.

Concerning this clonotype: Sequence at one end of the junction differs from germline and may be a read error. V usage is TRBV5-5 and J usage is TRBJ2-3; 10 bases align to TRBD1. The CDR3 totals 18 residues. Looked up from germline, CDR1 is SGHKS and CDR2 is YYEKEE (reference sequence). The CDR3 protein is CASRLVTGGRRGTDTQYF. In DNA, the CDR3 is TGTGCCAGCAGATTGGTGACAGGGGGCAGAAGGGGCACAGATACGCAGTATTTT.

This clonotype was counted a single time. Just one base apart from a much larger clone, this may be a read error. The final CDR3 position lacks the conserved phenylalanine or tryptophan, pointing to a likely read error. The rearrangement joins TRBV30 to TRBJ2-7, with unresolved D. The length of the CDR3 is 12 residues. CDR1 is GTSNPN, CDR2 SVGIG, per germline (reference sequence). Trimming cost V 5 bases and J 3 bases, with 11 bases left between them. The CDR3 region has the DNA TGTGCCTGGGGAGAGGCCCTCTACGAGCAGTACCTC. Its translation: CAWGEALYEQYL.

In this sample, this clonotype turned up many times. V usage is TRBV6-2 or TRBV6-3 and J usage is TRBJ2-2; 15 positions agree with TRBD2. There are 17 residues in the CDR3. With V trimmed by 6 bases and J by 1 base, 3 bases remained unmatched. Looked up from germline, CDR1 is MNHEY and CDR2 is SVGEGT. As DNA, the CDR3 is TGTGCCAGCAGACGGACTAGCGGGGGGGAGAACACCGGGGAGCTGTTTTTT. It translates to CASRRTSGGENTGELFF.

The chain carries TRBV28 and TRBJ2-6; the D call may be TRBD1 or TRBD2 (5 bases each). V dropped 2 bases and J dropped 11 bases, with 10 bases sitting between them. CDR1 and CDR2 from the germline V gene are MDHEN and SYDVKM. The CDR3 consists of 13 residues. Here the CDR3 reads CASSLRDADVLTF. For the CDR3, the DNA is TGTGCCAGCAGTTTACGGGACGCCGACGTCCTGACTTTC.

Comments on this clonotype: A much larger clone sits a single nucleotide away, making a read error possible. No conserved phenylalanine or tryptophan ends this CDR3, so it is likely a read error. The V call is TRBV6-1, the J call TRBJ2-5, with TRBD2 as a possible D gene (6 bases). Germline values: CDR1 MNHNS, CDR2 SASEGT. The CDR3 contains 14 residues. V shed 2 bases and J shed 4 bases, with 11 bases lying between them. CDR3 coding DNA: TGTGCCAGCAGTGAATCGAACGGGAGAGAGACCCAGTACATC. The encoded protein is CASSESNGRETQYI.

In the case of this clonotype: A much larger clone lies a single base off, so this may be a read error. The chain links TRBV6-1 to TRBJ2-7; D may be TRBD1 or TRBD2 (5 bases each). Looked up from germline, CDR1 is MNHNS and CDR2 is SASEGT. The CDR3 is made up of 11 amino acids. The CDR3: CASRGLGELYF. Here the CDR3 DNA reads TGTGCCAGTAGAGGGTTGGGGGAGCTGTACTTC.

Details on this clonotype: The junction differs from germline at one of its ends, possibly a read error. The chain couples TRBV11-2 to TRBJ2-2; the D is unclear. Germline V gene data show CDR1 as SGHAT and CDR2 as FQNNGV. This CDR3 comprises 16 residues. CDR3 bases: TGCGCCAACAGATTAGTATTGGCGGCGCACACCGGGGAGCTGTTTTTT. The encoded protein is CANRLVLAAHTGELFF.

Worth noting for this clonotype: Its ends do not fully match the called genes, so a read error is possible. V usage is TRBV28 and J usage is TRBJ1-5, with no clear D. From germline, CDR1 is MDHEN and CDR2 SYDVKM. The CDR3 contains 12 residues. CDR3 in amino acids: CGSSSVSQPQHF. The DNA of the CDR3 is TGTGGCAGCAGTTCAGTTTCTCAGCCCCAGCATTTT.

With regard to this clonotype: Mismatch with germline at one junction end may stem from a read error. The chain links TRBV5-4 to TRBJ1-6; D is perhaps TRBD1 (5 bases). Germline V gives CDR1 SGHNT, CDR2 YYREEE (reference sequence). This CDR3 comprises 15 residues. The CDR3 spells CASSLDDRDHSLLHF. In DNA, the CDR3 is TGTGCCAGCAGCTTGGATGACAGAGATCATTCACTCCTCCACTTC.

This clonotype appeared many times. The rearrangement joins TRBV6-5 to TRBJ2-7, with D unclear. Trimming shortened V by 4 bases and J by 7 bases, and 20 bases separated the two germline ends. This CDR3 has 15 amino acids. The germline V gene has CDR1 MNHEY and CDR2 SVGAGI. CDR3 protein: CASSFGQPVSREQYF. CDR3 in DNA: TGTGCCAGCAGTTTCGGGCAGCCGGTATCGCGAGAGCAGTACTTC.

As for this clonotype: A read error may produce the germline difference seen at one junction end. The V gene is TRBV11-1, the J gene TRBJ1-2, with a tentative D call TRBD1 (6 bases). There are 14 residues in the CDR3. Germline V gene lookup returns CDR1 SGHAT and CDR2 FQDESV (reference sequence). In DNA, the CDR3 is TGTACCAGCAAGTCACAGGGCCCGCTCTATGGCTACACCTTC. This sequence encodes CTSKSQGPLYGYTF.

Comments on this clonotype: It is likely a read error, because the conserved phenylalanine at the end of the CDR3 is missing. The chain is built from TRBV6-1 and TRBJ1-5; 7 bases are a match to TRBD1. The trim removed 8 bases at V and 7 bases at J, leaving 14 bases unmatched. The germline V gene has CDR1 MNHNS and CDR2 SASEGT. The CDR3 has 15 residues. The CDR3 loop is CASRPETGTNQPQHS. The CDR3 DNA reads as TGTGCCAGCCGCCCCGAGACAGGGACGAACCAGCCCCAGCATTCT.

This clonotype turned up a few times. This may come from a read error, since a much larger clone is one base off. V gene TRBV6-5 combines with J gene TRBJ1-4; D may be TRBD1 (6 bases). Germline V gene data show CDR1 as MNHEY and CDR2 as SVGAGI. The CDR3 loop spans 15 amino acids. The CDR3 here is CTSSARTATNEKLFF. CDR3 DNA sequence: TGTACCAGCAGTGCTCGGACAGCAACTAATGAAAAACTGTTTTTT.

This clonotype was recorded a few times. J is TRBJ1-6 and V is TRBV7-8, with D possibly matching TRBD1 (6 bases). This CDR3 contains 15 residues. Between the trimmed V and J ends, which lost 5 bases and 7 bases, there was a span of 15 bases. CDR1 and CDR2 from the germline V gene are SGHVS and FQNEAQ. The CDR3 DNA is TGTGCCAGCAGCCTACGTCCGCAGGGGAATTCACCCCTCCACTTT. Protein product: CASSLRPQGNSPLHF.

Details on this clonotype: A much larger clonotype is one base distant, so this may be a read error. This rearrangement joins TRBV4-1 to TRBJ1-2, with 8 positions matching TRBD1. Germline CDR1 reads MGHRA; CDR2 reads YSYEKL. The CDR3 totals 13 residues. After removal of 6 bases from V and 5 bases from J, the junction contained 5 bases not matched to a gene. Here the CDR3 DNA reads TGCGCCAGCAGACTGCAGGGGGCGTATGGCTACACCTTC. Translation gives CASRLQGAYGYTF.

Worth noting for this clonotype: The junction shows a germline mismatch at one end, possibly a read error. The genes are TRBV12-3 or TRBV12-4 and TRBJ2-4, with D possibly TRBD1 on 6 matching bases. The CDR3 extends over 15 amino acids. CDR3 in amino acids: CASSFRGDAKNLQYF. In DNA form, the CDR3 reads TGTGCCAGTAGTTTCAGGGGAGACGCCAAAAACCTTCAGTACTTC.

On this clonotype itself: One end of the junction does not line up with germline, which may come from a read error. V gene TRBV11-1 combines with J gene TRBJ1-1; D not resolved. Per the germline V gene, CDR1 is SGHAT and CDR2 is FQDESV (reference sequence). This CDR3 is built from 15 residues. The chain's CDR3 is CASSSDPGRVTDAIF. The CDR3 DNA reads as TGTGCCAGCAGCTCCGATCCGGGCCGCGTAACTGACGCTATCTTT.

Remarks on this clonotype: Lacking the conserved final phenylalanine or tryptophan, this CDR3 likely reflects a read error. The chain is built from TRBV11-2 and TRBJ2-2; D gene uncertain. V lost 0 bases and J lost 1, with 6 bases in between. This CDR3 is 15 amino acids long. Germline lookup yields CDR1 SGHAT and CDR2 FQNNGV. The CDR3: CASSLEWVNTGELFL. For the CDR3, the DNA is TGTGCCAGCAGCTTAGAGTGGGTGAACACCGGGGAGCTGTTTTTA.

With regard to this clonotype: With a much larger clone just one base away, this may be a read error. In DNA form, the CDR3 reads TGTGCCAGCGGTACCTCTCAGGGACGTGGCTACACCTTC. It specifies CASGTSQGRGYTF. The chain links TRBV6-5 to TRBJ1-2; perhaps TRBD1 as D (5 bases). CDR3 length equals 13 residues. In germline, CDR1 is MNHEY, CDR2 SVGAGI. V gave up 8 bases and J gave up 7 bases, with 17 bases separating them.

In its sample, this clonotype is medium-sized. The chain is built from TRBV11-2 and TRBJ2-1; 9 bases are shared with TRBD1. The germline gives CDR1 SGHAT, CDR2 FQNNGV. Trimming took 1 base from V and 5 from J; bases not matched to a gene: 3. The length of the CDR3 is 15 residues. The CDR3 DNA reads as TGTGCCAGCAGCTTAGGGACAGGGGCCCACAATGAGCAGTTCTTC. Translating gives CASSLGTGAHNEQFF.

This clonotype was counted a single time. J is TRBJ2-3 and V is TRBV5-4; TRBD1 might be the D (6 bases). Germline CDR1 SGHNT, CDR2 YYREEE (reference sequence). The CDR3 runs 17 residues. V shed 6 bases and J shed 2 bases, with 22 bases lying between them. CDR3 coding DNA: TGTGCCAGCAACTCGGCCCAGGTCAGGGGAGTCACAGATACGCAGTATTTT. It encodes CASNSAQVRGVTDTQYF.

This clonotype was seen a single time. A much more abundant neighbour one base away suggests this may be a read error. The V and J genes are TRBV6-5 and TRBJ1-2; 7 nucleotides line up with TRBD1. Per germline, CDR1 MNHEY and CDR2 SVGAGI. Trimming cost V 4 bases and J 9 bases; bases outside gene matches: 11. The CDR3 totals 14 residues. In DNA, the CDR3 is TGTGCCAGCAGTTTCGAGGGGGCGTCTAATCGCTACACCTTC. This gives the protein CASSFEGASNRYTF.